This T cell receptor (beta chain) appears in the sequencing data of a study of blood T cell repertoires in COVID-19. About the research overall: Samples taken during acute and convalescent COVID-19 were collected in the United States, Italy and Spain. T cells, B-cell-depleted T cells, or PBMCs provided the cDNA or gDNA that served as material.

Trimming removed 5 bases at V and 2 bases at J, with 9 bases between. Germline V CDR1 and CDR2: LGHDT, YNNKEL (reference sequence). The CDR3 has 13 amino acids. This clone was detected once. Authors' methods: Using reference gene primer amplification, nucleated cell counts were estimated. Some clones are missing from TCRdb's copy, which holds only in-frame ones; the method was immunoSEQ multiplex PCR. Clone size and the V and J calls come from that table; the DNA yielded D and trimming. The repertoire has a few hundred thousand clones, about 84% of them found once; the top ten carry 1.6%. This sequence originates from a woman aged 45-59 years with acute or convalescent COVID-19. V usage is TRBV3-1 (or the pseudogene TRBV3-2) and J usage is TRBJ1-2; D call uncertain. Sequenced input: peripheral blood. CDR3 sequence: CASSERANYGYTF. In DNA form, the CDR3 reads TGTGCCAGCAGCGAGCGAGCCAACTATGGCTACACCTTC.